Listed here is a single TCR beta chain. The sample belongs to a study of T-cell memory formation after mild COVID-19. This CDR3 has 15 amino acids. The germline gives CDR1 KGHDR, CDR2 SFDVKD. The J segment lost 0 bases and the V segment lost 10 bases, leaving 7 bases of the junction unmatched. TCRdb re-analysed the 5' RACE reads in MiXCR, keeping a single row per CDR3 protein. The sample has some 150,000 distinct CDR3 sequences, about 19% seen once. The V gene is TRBV24-1, the J gene TRBJ2-2; 7 bases are a match to TRBD1. Sequencing was performed on PBMCs or a T cell subset sorted from them (not recorded which). The sequence was obtained from an adult woman who had mild COVID-19 (a few samples of this study predate the infection). Cell type and time point are not known. CDR3 protein: CATRPGQPNTGELFF. The CDR3 DNA reads as TGTGCCACTAGACCGGGACAGCCGAACACCGGGGAGCTGTTTTTT.